This TCR beta chain derives from a study of lymphopenia after photon versus proton radiotherapy. Details on this clone: Its cognate antigen is unknown.

Study-wide results and limits: Oligoclonal CD8+ Temra expansion after nadir drove photon patients' diversity drop.

Only in-frame clones appear in the TCRdb table, and some are missing; sequencing was by immunoSEQ multiplex PCR. The sample consists of around 23,000 clones, around nine tenths of them appearing once. The CDR3 extends over 14 amino acids. Germline V CDR1 and CDR2: SGHVS, FQNEAQ. V dropped 5 bases and J dropped 10; count of bases not matched to a gene: 8. This clonotype was obtained from a woman aged 70 to 79 with pancreatic cancer. Some clones in this sample may be carry-over from other donors' samples. The material was peripheral blood, obtained from a patient treated with proton-based radiotherapy. The chain links TRBV7-8 to TRBJ2-1, with 10 bases identical to TRBD2. The CDR3 protein is CASSPLAGAGEQFF. The DNA of the CDR3 is TGTGCCAGCAGCCCCCTAGCGGGAGCGGGGGAGCAGTTCTTC.